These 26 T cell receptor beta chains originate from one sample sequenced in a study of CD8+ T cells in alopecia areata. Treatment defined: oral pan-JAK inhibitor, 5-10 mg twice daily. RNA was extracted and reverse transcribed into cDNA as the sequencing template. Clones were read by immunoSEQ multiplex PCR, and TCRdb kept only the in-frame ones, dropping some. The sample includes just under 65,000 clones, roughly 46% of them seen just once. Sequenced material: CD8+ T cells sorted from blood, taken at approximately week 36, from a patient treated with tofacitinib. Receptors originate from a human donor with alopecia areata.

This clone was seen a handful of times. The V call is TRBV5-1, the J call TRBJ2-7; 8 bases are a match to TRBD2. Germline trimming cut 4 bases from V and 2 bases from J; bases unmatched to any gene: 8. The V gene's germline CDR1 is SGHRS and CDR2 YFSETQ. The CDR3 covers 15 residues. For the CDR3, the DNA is TGCGCCAGCAGCCCCGGCACGGGAGGGACCTACGAGCAGTACTTC. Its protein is CASSPGTGGTYEQYF.

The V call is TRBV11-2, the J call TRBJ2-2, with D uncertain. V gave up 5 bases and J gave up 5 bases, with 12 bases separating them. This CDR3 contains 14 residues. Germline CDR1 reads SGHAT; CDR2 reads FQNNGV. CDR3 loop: CASSPTRSTGELFF. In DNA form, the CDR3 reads TGTGCCAGCAGCCCCACCCGGTCAACCGGGGAGCTGTTTTTT.

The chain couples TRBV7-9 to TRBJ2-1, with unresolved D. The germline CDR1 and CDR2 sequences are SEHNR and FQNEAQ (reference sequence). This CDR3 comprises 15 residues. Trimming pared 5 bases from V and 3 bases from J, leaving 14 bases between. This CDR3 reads CASSPKGSGYNEQFF. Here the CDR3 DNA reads TGTGCCAGCAGCCCTAAAGGGTCGGGCTACAATGAGCAGTTCTTC. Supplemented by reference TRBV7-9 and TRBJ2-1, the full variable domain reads DTGVSQNPRHKITKRGQNVTFRCDPISEHNRLYWYRQTLGQGPEFLTYFQNEAQLEKSRLLSDRFSAERPKGSFSTLEIQRTEQGDSAMYLCASSPKGSGYNEQFFGPGTRLTVL.

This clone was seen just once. CDR3 protein: CASSPGTSGSNEQFF. In DNA form, the CDR3 reads TGTGCCAGTAGCCCCGGGACTAGCGGATCTAATGAGCAGTTCTTC. The gene calls are TRBV19 and TRBJ2-1, with 11 bases fitting TRBD2. Germline values: CDR1 LNHDA, CDR2 SQIVND (reference sequence). CDR3 length equals 15 residues. Trimming took 6 bases from V and 7 from J; bases not matched to a gene: 8.

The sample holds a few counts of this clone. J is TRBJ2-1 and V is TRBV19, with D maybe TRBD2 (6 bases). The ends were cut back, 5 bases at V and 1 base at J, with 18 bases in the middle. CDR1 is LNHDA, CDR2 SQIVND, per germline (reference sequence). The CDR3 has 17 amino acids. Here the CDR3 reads CASSPSGDGSSYNEQFF. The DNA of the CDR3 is TGTGCCAGTAGTCCTAGTGGTGACGGGAGTTCCTACAATGAGCAGTTCTTC.

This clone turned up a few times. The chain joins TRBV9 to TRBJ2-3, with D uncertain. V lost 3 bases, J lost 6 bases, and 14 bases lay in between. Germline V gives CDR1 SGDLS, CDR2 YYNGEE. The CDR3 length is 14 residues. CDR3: CASSADHTSDTQYF. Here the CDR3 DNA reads TGTGCCAGCAGCGCCGACCACACGTCGGATACGCAGTATTTT.

The CDR3 loop is CASSPDPGYEQYF. CDR3 bases: TGTGCCAGCAGCCCTGACCCGGGCTACGAGCAGTACTTC. The chain employs TRBV7-2 and TRBJ2-7; D unresolved. With 5 bases removed from V and 3 bases from J, the gap between germline ends came to 11 bases. CDR1 SGHTA and CDR2 FQGNSA come from the germline V gene. The CDR3 consists of 13 residues.

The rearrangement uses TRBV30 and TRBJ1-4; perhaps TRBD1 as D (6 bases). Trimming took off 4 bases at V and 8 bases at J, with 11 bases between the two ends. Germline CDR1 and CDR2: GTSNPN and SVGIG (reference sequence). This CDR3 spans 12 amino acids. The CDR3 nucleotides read TGTGCCTGGACAGGGACACAGGAAAAACTGTTTTTT. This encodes CAWTGTQEKLFF.

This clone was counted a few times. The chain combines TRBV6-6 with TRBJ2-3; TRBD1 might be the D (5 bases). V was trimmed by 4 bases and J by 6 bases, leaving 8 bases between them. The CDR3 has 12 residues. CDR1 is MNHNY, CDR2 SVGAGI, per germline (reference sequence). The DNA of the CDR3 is TGTGCCAGCAGTTCGACAGTTGATACGCAGTATTTT. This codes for CASSSTVDTQYF.

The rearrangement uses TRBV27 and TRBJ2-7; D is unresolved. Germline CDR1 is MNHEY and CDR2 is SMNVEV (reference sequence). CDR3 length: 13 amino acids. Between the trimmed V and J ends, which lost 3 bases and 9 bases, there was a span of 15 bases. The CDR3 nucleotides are TGTGCCAGCAGTTTTTCCCCCGCCGCTGCGCAGTACTTC. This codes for CASSFSPAAAQYF.

CDR3 in DNA: TGTGCCAGCAGATCCAGCGGACCAGTCACCGGGGAGCTGTTTTTT. This gives the protein CASRSSGPVTGELFF. The J gene is TRBJ2-2, the V gene TRBV7-9; D is perhaps TRBD2 (5 bases). Germline CDR1 and CDR2: SEHNR and FQNEAQ (reference sequence). The CDR3 contains 15 residues. Trimming shortened V by 6 bases and J by 4 bases, and 15 bases separated the two germline ends.

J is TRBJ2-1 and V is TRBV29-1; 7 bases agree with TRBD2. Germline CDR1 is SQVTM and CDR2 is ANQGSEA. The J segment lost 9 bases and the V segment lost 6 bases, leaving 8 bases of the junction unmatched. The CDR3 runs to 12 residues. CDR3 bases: TGCAGCGTAGTCGGGGAGGGAACTGAGCAGTTCTTC. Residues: CSVVGEGTEQFF.

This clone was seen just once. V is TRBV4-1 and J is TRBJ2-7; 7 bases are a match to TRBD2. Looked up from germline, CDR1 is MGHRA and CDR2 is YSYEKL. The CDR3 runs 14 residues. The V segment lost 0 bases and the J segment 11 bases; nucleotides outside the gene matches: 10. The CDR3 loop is CASSQEAGVGEKYF. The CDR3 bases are TGCGCCAGCAGCCAAGAGGCGGGAGTTGGCGAAAAGTACTTC.

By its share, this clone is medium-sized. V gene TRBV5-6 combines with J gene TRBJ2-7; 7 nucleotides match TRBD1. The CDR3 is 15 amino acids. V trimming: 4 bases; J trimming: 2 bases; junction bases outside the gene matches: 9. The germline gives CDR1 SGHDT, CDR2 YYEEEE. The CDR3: CASSLNPGQTYEQYF. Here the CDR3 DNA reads TGTGCCAGCAGCCTAAACCCGGGACAGACCTACGAGCAGTACTTC.

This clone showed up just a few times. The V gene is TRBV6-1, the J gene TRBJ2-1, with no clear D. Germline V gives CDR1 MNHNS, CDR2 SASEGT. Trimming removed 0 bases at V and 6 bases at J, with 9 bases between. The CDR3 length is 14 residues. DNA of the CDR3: TGTGCCAGCAGTGAAGCGGAACCTAGCAATGAGCAGTTCTTC. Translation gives CASSEAEPSNEQFF.

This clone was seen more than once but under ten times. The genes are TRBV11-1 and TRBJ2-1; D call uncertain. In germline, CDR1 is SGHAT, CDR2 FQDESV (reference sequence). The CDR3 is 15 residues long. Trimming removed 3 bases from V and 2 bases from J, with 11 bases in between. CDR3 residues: CASSFETPTYNEQFF. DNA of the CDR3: TGTGCCAGCAGCTTCGAGACGCCGACCTACAATGAGCAGTTCTTC.

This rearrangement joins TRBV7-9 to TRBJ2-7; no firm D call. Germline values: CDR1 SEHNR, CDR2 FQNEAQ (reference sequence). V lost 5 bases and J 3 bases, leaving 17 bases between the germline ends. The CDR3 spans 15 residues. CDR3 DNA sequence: TGTGCCAGCAGCCCATCCTCTGGAGAGCTCTACGAGCAGTACTTC. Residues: CASSPSSGELYEQYF.

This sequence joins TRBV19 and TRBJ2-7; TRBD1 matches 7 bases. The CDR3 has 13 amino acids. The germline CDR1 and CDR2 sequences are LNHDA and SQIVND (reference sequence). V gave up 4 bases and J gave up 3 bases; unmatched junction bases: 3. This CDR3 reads CASSTGTVYEQYF. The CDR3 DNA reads TGTGCCAGTAGTACAGGGACAGTCTACGAGCAGTACTTC.

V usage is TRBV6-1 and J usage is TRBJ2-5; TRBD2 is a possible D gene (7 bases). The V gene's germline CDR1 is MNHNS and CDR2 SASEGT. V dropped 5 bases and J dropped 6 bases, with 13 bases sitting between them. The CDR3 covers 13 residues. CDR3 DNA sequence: TGTGCCAGCAGTCTAGGGGGGGGCAAGACCCAGTACTTC. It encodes CASSLGGGKTQYF.

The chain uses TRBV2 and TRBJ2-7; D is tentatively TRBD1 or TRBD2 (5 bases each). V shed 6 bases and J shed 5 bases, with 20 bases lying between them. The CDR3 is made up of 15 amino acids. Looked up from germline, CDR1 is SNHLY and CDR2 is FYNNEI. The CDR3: CASRGGSGSVHEQYF. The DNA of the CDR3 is TGTGCCAGCAGGGGCGGGTCAGGGAGTGTCCACGAGCAGTACTTC. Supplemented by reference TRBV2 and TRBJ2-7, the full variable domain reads EPEVTQTPSHQVTQMGQEVILRCVPISNHLYFYWYRQILGQKVEFLVSFYNNEISEKSEIFDDQFSVERPDGSNFTLKIRSTKLEDSAMYFCASRGGSGSVHEQYFGPGTRLTVT.

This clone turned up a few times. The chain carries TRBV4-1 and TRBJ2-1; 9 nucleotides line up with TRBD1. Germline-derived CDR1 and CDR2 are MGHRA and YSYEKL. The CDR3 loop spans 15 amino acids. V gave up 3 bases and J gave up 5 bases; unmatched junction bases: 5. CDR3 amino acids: CASSHPGQGHNEQFF. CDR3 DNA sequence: TGCGCCAGCAGCCACCCGGGACAGGGTCACAATGAGCAGTTCTTC.

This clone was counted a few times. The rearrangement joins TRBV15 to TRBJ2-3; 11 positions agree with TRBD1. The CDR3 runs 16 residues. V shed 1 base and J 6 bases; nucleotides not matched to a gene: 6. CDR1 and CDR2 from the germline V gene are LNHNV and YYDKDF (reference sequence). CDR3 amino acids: CATSRVDRGREDTQYF. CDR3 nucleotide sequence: TGTGCCACCAGCAGAGTGGACAGGGGGCGTGAGGATACGCAGTATTTT.

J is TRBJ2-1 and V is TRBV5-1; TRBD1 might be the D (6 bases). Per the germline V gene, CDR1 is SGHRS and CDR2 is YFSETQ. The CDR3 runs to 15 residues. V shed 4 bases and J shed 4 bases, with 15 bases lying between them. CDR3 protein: CASSLLEDRYNEQFF. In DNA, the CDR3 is TGCGCCAGCAGCCTCCTCGAGGACAGATACAATGAGCAGTTCTTC.

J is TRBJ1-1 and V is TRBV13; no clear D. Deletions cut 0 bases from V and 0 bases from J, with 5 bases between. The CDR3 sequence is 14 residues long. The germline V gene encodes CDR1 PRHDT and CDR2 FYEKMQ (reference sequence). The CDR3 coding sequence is TGTGCCAGCAGCTTAGGACAGCTGAACACTGAAGCTTTCTTT. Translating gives CASSLGQLNTEAFF.

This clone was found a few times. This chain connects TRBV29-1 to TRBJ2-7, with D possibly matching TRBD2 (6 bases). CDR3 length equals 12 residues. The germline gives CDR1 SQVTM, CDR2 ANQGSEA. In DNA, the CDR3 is TGCAGTGCGCATAGCGGAGACTACGAGCAGTACTTC. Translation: CSAHSGDYEQYF.

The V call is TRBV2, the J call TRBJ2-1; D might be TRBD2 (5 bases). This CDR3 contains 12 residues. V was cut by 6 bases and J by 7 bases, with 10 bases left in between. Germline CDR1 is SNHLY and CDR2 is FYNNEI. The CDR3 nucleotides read TGTGCCAGCAGAAGACGGGAAAATGAGCAGTTCTTC. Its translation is CASRRRENEQFF.